The rows below give T cell receptor beta chains drawn from one sample of a study of shared clonotypes between healthy human individuals. The protocol was immunoSEQ multiplex PCR, while the TCRdb copy is restricted to in-frame clones and leaves out a portion. Altogether some 2.4 million clones are present, under 95% being singletons, with the ten largest covering about 0.34%. The sequenced material came from naive CD4+ T cells from PBMCs. The origin of the receptors is a man between 18 and 29 years old in good health. Some clones in this sample may be carry-over from other donors' samples. CDR3s include the opening cysteine and the closing phenylalanine or tryptophan. Fields, in order: CDR3 protein, CDR3 DNA, V gene, D gene, clone size, J gene. D genes are given only for firm matches. The size entry is marked missing in some rows and otherwise reads once, few, many or a size class.

CDR3aa: CASSLRTGVGGELFF; CDR3nt: TGCGCCAGCAGCTTGCGGACAGGGGTGGGCGGGGAGCTGTTTTTT; v_gene: TRBV5-1; d_gene: TRBD1; abundance: -; j_gene: TRBJ2-2
CDR3aa: CATSRVGGAPPLYGYTF; CDR3nt: TGTGCCACCAGCAGAGTGGGGGGGGCCCCGCCGCTCTATGGCTACACCTTC; v_gene: TRBV15; d_gene: -; abundance: -; j_gene: TRBJ1-2
CDR3aa: CASSLIAGGEQYF; CDR3nt: TGTGCCAGCAGCTTGATAGCAGGGGGCGAGCAGTACTTC; v_gene: TRBV7-3; d_gene: TRBD1; abundance: -; j_gene: TRBJ2-7
CDR3aa: CASSVAPQGANEKLFF; CDR3nt: TGTGCCAGCAGCGTAGCTCCGCAGGGGGCTAATGAAAAACTGTTTTTT; v_gene: TRBV9; d_gene: TRBD1; abundance: -; j_gene: TRBJ1-4
CDR3aa: CASSQYGGPNYGYTF; CDR3nt: TGTGCCAGCAGTCAATACGGGGGACCTAACTATGGCTACACCTTC; v_gene: TRBV28; d_gene: -; abundance: -; j_gene: TRBJ1-2
CDR3aa: CASSLAQGLEQYF; CDR3nt: TGTGCCAGCAGCTTGGCCCAGGGGTTGGAGCAGTACTTC; v_gene: TRBV5-8; d_gene: -; abundance: -; j_gene: TRBJ2-7
CDR3aa: CASSLRDTSTDTQYF; CDR3nt: TGTGCCAGCAGCCTCCGGGACACAAGCACAGATACGCAGTATTTT; v_gene: TRBV2; d_gene: -; abundance: -; j_gene: TRBJ2-3
CDR3aa: CASSLLAGEPVEQFF; CDR3nt: TGTGCCAGCAGCCTACTAGCGGGAGAACCAGTTGAGCAGTTCTTC; v_gene: TRBV7-3; d_gene: TRBD2; abundance: -; j_gene: TRBJ2-1
CDR3aa: CASSSRGVYGYTF; CDR3nt: TGTGCCAGCAGTTCTAGGGGCGTCTATGGCTACACCTTC; v_gene: TRBV28; d_gene: -; abundance: -; j_gene: TRBJ1-2
CDR3aa: CASSPGGSSITDTQYF; CDR3nt: TGCGCCAGCAGCCCGGGTGGATCCTCTATTACAGATACGCAGTATTTT; v_gene: TRBV5-1; d_gene: -; abundance: -; j_gene: TRBJ2-3
CDR3aa: CASSLRQGGPYEQYF; CDR3nt: TGCGCCAGCAGCCTACGACAGGGGGGCCCCTACGAGCAGTACTTC; v_gene: TRBV5-1; d_gene: TRBD1; abundance: -; j_gene: TRBJ2-7
CDR3aa: CAIRTQGRDTEAFF; CDR3nt: TGTGCCATCAGGACACAGGGGAGGGACACTGAAGCTTTCTTT; v_gene: TRBV10-3; d_gene: TRBD1; abundance: -; j_gene: TRBJ1-1
CDR3aa: CASSRDFETQYF; CDR3nt: TGTGCCAGCAGCCGGGACTTTGAGACCCAGTACTTC; v_gene: TRBV25-1; d_gene: -; abundance: -; j_gene: TRBJ2-5
CDR3aa: CASSLLGLPSEQYF; CDR3nt: TGTGCCAGCAGCTTATTGGGGCTCCCGTCCGAGCAGTACTTC; v_gene: TRBV7-2; d_gene: -; abundance: -; j_gene: TRBJ2-7
CDR3aa: CASSLFQRDNNEQFF; CDR3nt: TGTGCCAGCAGCTTGTTCCAGCGGGACAACAATGAGCAGTTCTTC; v_gene: TRBV5-4; d_gene: -; abundance: once; j_gene: TRBJ2-1
CDR3aa: CASSFWRASTDTQYF; CDR3nt: TGTGCCAGCAGTTTCTGGCGGGCCAGCACAGATACGCAGTATTTT; v_gene: TRBV27; d_gene: -; abundance: -; j_gene: TRBJ2-3